These 29 T cell receptor beta chains share one sample of origin, sequenced in a study of T cell responses to AZD1222 COVID-19 vaccine. The method was immunoSEQ multiplex PCR; TCRdb's version includes in-frame clones alone and lacks a portion of them. The data contain about 140,000 clones, around 93% of them singletons. This material consisted of peripheral blood, taken 28 days after the second AZD1222 dose. The source of these receptors is an adult who received the AZD1222 COVID-19 vaccine.

This clone has only one observation. The rearrangement joins TRBV27 to TRBJ1-2; 7 bases match TRBD1. The CDR3 has 13 residues. The V gene's germline CDR1 is MNHEY and CDR2 SMNVEV (reference sequence). V lost 4 bases to trimming and J lost 7 bases; unmatched junction nucleotides: 6. CDR3 DNA: TGTGCCAGCAGTTCCTGGCAGGGGGGTGGCTACACCTTC. Translated, it gives CASSSWQGGGYTF.

V usage is TRBV6-2 or TRBV6-3 and J usage is TRBJ2-7; no reliable D call. The V gene's germline CDR1 is MNHEY and CDR2 SVGEGT. Trimming removed 5 bases at V and 6 bases at J, with 14 bases between. There are 13 residues in the CDR3. The CDR3 protein is CASSHEAPSEQYF. CDR3 nucleotides: TGTGCCAGCAGTCATGAAGCACCCAGCGAGCAGTACTTC.

The sample holds one count of this clone. The chain links TRBV6-5 to TRBJ1-4; D is possibly TRBD1 (6 bases). CDR1 is MNHEY, CDR2 SVGAGI, per germline. The CDR3 has 14 amino acids. Trimming took off 6 bases at V and 4 bases at J, with 12 bases between the two ends. CDR3 protein: CASSHGQNNEKLFF. The CDR3 DNA reads as TGTGCCAGCAGCCACGGACAGAATAATGAAAAACTGTTTTTT.

V is TRBV7-6 and J is TRBJ1-3; unclear D gene. This CDR3 comprises 16 residues. Trimming took 3 bases from V and 4 from J, leaving 16 bases between them. Germline assignment: CDR1 SGHVS and CDR2 FNYEAQ. CDR3 nucleotides: TGTGCCAGCAGCTTTGGGGAGGCGAGACCGGGAAACACCATATATTTT. This encodes CASSFGEARPGNTIYF.

V gene TRBV7-9 combines with J gene TRBJ2-1; TRBD1 matches at 12 bases. The germline V gene has CDR1 SEHNR and CDR2 FQNEAQ (reference sequence). The CDR3 sequence is 16 residues long. With 2 bases clipped from V and 7 bases from J, the junction kept 6 bases outside the gene matches. The CDR3 loop is CASSLLGQGAVNEQFF. The CDR3 region has the DNA TGTGCCAGCAGCTTATTGGGACAGGGGGCTGTTAATGAGCAGTTCTTC.

The J gene is TRBJ2-7, the V gene TRBV5-4; tentatively, D is TRBD2 (6 bases). V was clipped by 4 bases and J by 2 bases, with 22 bases between them. Germline V gene lookup returns CDR1 SGHNT and CDR2 YYREEE (reference sequence). The CDR3 has 17 amino acids. The CDR3 protein is CASSRSRVGGETYEQYF. The DNA for the CDR3 is TGTGCCAGCAGCCGGAGTCGGGTGGGCGGGGAAACCTACGAGCAGTACTTC.

V gene TRBV4-1 combines with J gene TRBJ1-5; D is unclear. This CDR3 has 14 residues. Germline V CDR1 and CDR2: MGHRA, YSYEKL. Trimming cost V 0 bases and J 8 bases, with 11 bases left between them. The CDR3 spells CASSQEQDLKPQHF. CDR3 DNA sequence: TGCGCCAGCAGCCAAGAACAAGATCTGAAGCCCCAGCATTTT.

The chain combines TRBV28 with TRBJ2-7; D is uncertain. Germline V gene data show CDR1 as MDHEN and CDR2 as SYDVKM. Deletions cut 3 bases from V and 2 bases from J, with 8 bases between. This CDR3 comprises 13 residues. CDR3 DNA: TGTGCCAGCAGTTTCCGTTCAGCCTACGAGCAGTACTTC. The encoded protein is CASSFRSAYEQYF.

The chain links TRBV4-3 to TRBJ1-1; D not certain. The CDR3 contains 13 residues. Trimming took off 4 bases at V and 5 bases at J, with 11 bases between the two ends. Germline CDR1 LGHNA, CDR2 YSLEER. CDR3 sequence: CASSLDGGTEAFF. The CDR3 DNA reads TGCGCCAGCAGCCTAGATGGAGGGACTGAAGCTTTCTTT.

This rearrangement joins TRBV5-1 to TRBJ2-2; 7 bases are shared with TRBD1. CDR1 SGHRS and CDR2 YFSETQ come from the germline V gene. The ends lost 0 bases at V and 3 bases at J; junction bases unmatched: 5. The CDR3 sequence is 16 residues long. The CDR3 here is CASSLAGQGDTGELFF. In DNA, the CDR3 is TGCGCCAGCAGCTTGGCGGGGCAGGGGGACACCGGGGAGCTGTTTTTT.

The chain links TRBV2 to TRBJ1-2; unclear D gene. This CDR3 contains 14 residues. Germline CDR1 is SNHLY and CDR2 is FYNNEI. Trimming took 3 bases from V and 4 from J, leaving 12 bases between them. Written as DNA, the CDR3 is TGTGCCAGCAGTGAGGCACTAAGCCTCTATGGCTACACCTTC. Amino acid sequence: CASSEALSLYGYTF.

The V and J genes are TRBV9 and TRBJ2-5, with D uncertain. The germline V gene encodes CDR1 SGDLS and CDR2 YYNGEE. The CDR3 loop spans 14 amino acids. V was clipped by 0 bases and J by 2 bases, with 8 bases between them. The CDR3 DNA is TGTGCCAGCAGCGTAGGGGCAGTTCAAGAGACCCAGTACTTC. Translated: CASSVGAVQETQYF.

The rearrangement links TRBV5-1 to TRBJ1-1, with D possibly TRBD1 on 6 matching bases. Trimming removed 1 base from V and 4 bases from J, with 14 bases in between. This CDR3 comprises 15 residues. Germline V gene sequence: CDR1 SGHRS, CDR2 YFSETQ. The CDR3 here is CASSLTGQGSTEAFF. The CDR3 DNA reads as TGCGCCAGCAGCTTGACAGGGCAGGGGAGCACTGAAGCTTTCTTT. The variable domain in full, completed from reference TRBV5-1 and TRBJ1-1, reads KAGVTQTPRYLIKTRGQQVTLSCSPISGHRSVSWYQQTPGQGLQFLFEYFSETQRNKGNFPGRFSGRQFSNSRSEMNVSTLELGDSALYLCASSLTGQGSTEAFFGQGTRLTVV.

The chain employs TRBV19 and TRBJ2-2; TRBD1 matches at 8 bases. The junction had 12 bases not matched to a gene; V was cut back by 3 bases and J by 6 bases. CDR1 LNHDA and CDR2 SQIVND come from the germline V gene (reference sequence). This CDR3 is 17 amino acids long. CDR3 region: CASSIRQGPNLAGELFF. CDR3 DNA sequence: TGTGCCAGTAGTATTCGACAGGGGCCTAACCTTGCCGGGGAGCTGTTTTTT. The variable domain in full, with the rest retrieved from reference TRBV19 and TRBJ2-2, is DGGITQSPKYLFRKEGQNVTLSCEQNLNHDAMYWYRQDPGQGLRLIYYSQIVNDFQKGDIAEGYSVSREKKESFPLTVTSAQKNPTAFYLCASSIRQGPNLAGELFFGEGSRLTVL.

The chain links TRBV6-6 to TRBJ2-1, with 11 bases matching TRBD2. Trimming cost V 5 bases and J 7 bases; bases outside gene matches: 4. The germline gives CDR1 MNHNY, CDR2 SVGAGI (reference sequence). The CDR3 extends over 14 amino acids. The CDR3 DNA reads as TGTGCCAGCAGTCGACTAGCGGGGAAAAATGAGCAGTTCTTC. Amino acids: CASSRLAGKNEQFF.

The chain joins TRBV6-5 to TRBJ2-5; weak D call: TRBD2 (5 bases). The germline V and J ends were trimmed by 4 bases and 9 bases, with 18 bases remaining between them. CDR3 size: 14 residues. Per the germline V gene, CDR1 is MNHEY and CDR2 is SVGAGI. CDR3 DNA sequence: TGTGCCAGCAGTTTTCGACCTACTACGGAGGCCCAGTACTTC. Protein product: CASSFRPTTEAQYF.

V is TRBV6-2 or TRBV6-3 and J is TRBJ1-1; 9 nucleotides line up with TRBD1. CDR1 MNHEY and CDR2 SVGEGT come from the germline V gene. The CDR3 contains 13 residues. J gave up 11 bases and V 2 bases, and 6 bases lay outside the gene matches. The CDR3 region has the DNA TGTGCCAGCAGTTACGGGACAGGGTTTCGGGCTTTCTTT. Protein product: CASSYGTGFRAFF.

The chain couples TRBV7-9 to TRBJ2-1; 7 bases map to TRBD1. This CDR3 comprises 16 residues. V gave up 6 bases and J gave up 0 bases; unmatched junction bases: 8. Germline V lookup: CDR1 SEHNR, CDR2 FQNEAQ (reference sequence). The CDR3 sequence is CASSGDRASSYNEQFF. DNA of the CDR3: TGTGCCAGCAGTGGTGACAGGGCTAGCTCCTACAATGAGCAGTTCTTC.

This chain uses TRBV28 with TRBJ2-7, with a weak D call TRBD1 (6 bases). Germline CDR1 is MDHEN and CDR2 is SYDVKM. Trimming shortened V by 2 bases and J by 5 bases, and 10 bases separated the two germline ends. CDR3 length: 13 residues. The CDR3 spells CASSLGRGDEQYF. The CDR3, as DNA: TGTGCCAGCAGTTTAGGCAGGGGAGACGAGCAGTACTTC.

This clone was observed a few times. The rearrangement links TRBV7-9 to TRBJ2-3, with 7 bases fitting TRBD1. Germline trimming cut 5 bases from V and 4 bases from J; bases unmatched to any gene: 3. The germline gives CDR1 SEHNR, CDR2 FQNEAQ (reference sequence). The CDR3 is 13 residues long. DNA of the CDR3: TGTGCCAGCAGCCCAAGGGGGCCAGATACGCAGTATTTT. This translates into CASSPRGPDTQYF.

This chain connects TRBV7-3 to TRBJ1-1, with D maybe TRBD1 (5 bases). Germline CDR1 reads SGHTA; CDR2 reads FQGTGA. The ends were cut back, 5 bases at V and 4 bases at J, with 14 bases in the middle. The length of the CDR3 is 14 residues. The CDR3 nucleotides read TGTGCCAGCAGCCTCACGGGGGGTCCCACTGAAGCTTTCTTT. Translation: CASSLTGGPTEAFF.

This chain uses TRBV7-2 with TRBJ1-3, with D hard to call. The length of the CDR3 is 17 residues. Germline CDR1 SGHTA, CDR2 FQGNSA. V lost 1 base and J 2 bases, leaving 15 bases between the germline ends. In DNA, the CDR3 is TGTGCCAGCAGCTTAGGGTTCCCGGGTATCCCTGGAAACACCATATATTTT. It is translated as CASSLGFPGIPGNTIYF. Combining the CDR3 with reference TRBV7-2 and TRBJ1-3 gives the whole variable domain GAGVSQSPSNKVTEKGKDVELRCDPISGHTALYWYRQSLGQGLEFLIYFQGNSAPDKSGLPSDRFSAERTGGSVSTLTIQRTQQEDSAVYLCASSLGFPGIPGNTIYFGEGSWLTVV.

The V and J genes are TRBV30 and TRBJ2-7; 7 bases are shared with TRBD2. Germline CDR1 reads GTSNPN; CDR2 reads SVGIG (reference sequence). The J segment lost 2 bases and the V segment lost 3 bases, leaving 10 bases of the junction unmatched. CDR3 size: 15 residues. Here the CDR3 reads CAWRAPHGGTYEQYF. CDR3 in DNA: TGTGCCTGGAGAGCCCCCCACGGGGGGACCTACGAGCAGTACTTC.

The rearrangement links TRBV5-4 to TRBJ2-5, with TRBD2 identical over 8 bases. V gave up 4 bases and J gave up 2 bases; unmatched junction bases: 7. The CDR3 totals 15 residues. The V gene's germline CDR1 is SGHNT and CDR2 YYREEE (reference sequence). The CDR3 protein is CASSEIGLAQETQYF. CDR3 DNA: TGTGCCAGCAGCGAAATCGGACTAGCTCAAGAGACCCAGTACTTC.

The chain joins TRBV28 to TRBJ2-1; D may be TRBD1 (6 bases). This CDR3 region has 15 residues. The germline CDR1 and CDR2 sequences are MDHEN and SYDVKM. V lost 3 bases and J 3 bases, leaving 12 bases between the germline ends. CDR3 sequence (DNA): TGTGCCAGCAGTTTGGGCCAGGGGTTCTACAATGAGCAGTTCTTC. This sequence encodes CASSLGQGFYNEQFF.

V gene TRBV19 combines with J gene TRBJ1-1, with TRBD1 matching over 10 bases. CDR1 and CDR2 (germline): LNHDA, SQIVND (reference sequence). V lost 7 bases to trimming and J lost 2 bases; unmatched junction nucleotides: 16. The CDR3 sequence is 18 residues long. This CDR3 reads CASKSHRQGAKGNTEAFF. The CDR3 region has the DNA TGTGCCAGTAAGTCCCACCGACAGGGGGCTAAAGGAAACACTGAAGCTTTCTTT.

The chain recombines TRBV5-6 with TRBJ1-5; D uncertain. The V gene's germline CDR1 is SGHDT and CDR2 YYEEEE. There are 16 residues in the CDR3. V lost 2 bases and J 1 base, leaving 13 bases between the germline ends. The CDR3: CASSLSGRVSNQPQHF. CDR3 DNA: TGTGCCAGCAGCTTATCTGGGAGGGTGAGCAATCAGCCCCAGCATTTT.

In its sample, this clone was seen a few times. The chain combines TRBV10-3 with TRBJ1-4; D uncertain. This CDR3 comprises 16 residues. Germline V gene data show CDR1 as ENHRY and CDR2 as SYGVKD. V lost 0 bases to trimming and J lost 1 base, with 9 bases between them. CDR3 nucleotide sequence: TGTGCCATCAGTGAGTCGGGAGTCCTAACTAATGAAAAACTGTTTTTT. Amino acid sequence: CAISESGVLTNEKLFF.

The chain links TRBV3-1 (or the pseudogene TRBV3-2) to TRBJ2-2; maybe TRBD2 (6 bases). Germline-derived CDR1 and CDR2 are LGHDT and YNNKEL (reference sequence). CDR3 length equals 15 residues. Between the trimmed V and J ends, which lost 4 bases and 6 bases, there was a span of 15 bases. CDR3: CASSPLASGAGELFF. The CDR3 coding sequence is TGTGCCAGCAGCCCCCTAGCGTCCGGGGCCGGGGAGCTGTTTTTT.